The next 21 T cell receptor beta chains were all read from a single sample in a study of cytomegalovirus exposure and HLA in healthy donors. 60 Vbeta and 13 Jbeta primers were used in PCR. Clones were sequenced by immunoSEQ multiplex PCR, and TCRdb holds only the in-frame ones, with some missing. The sample has around 160,000 clones, over 80% seen once. Source material: PBMCs. The receptor set was obtained from a woman aged 18-29 years in good health and CMV-seronegative.

This chain joins TRBV2 and TRBJ1-1; D may be TRBD1 (6 bases). CDR3 length equals 13 residues. V lost 10 bases and J 1 base, leaving 13 bases between the germline ends. Germline lookup yields CDR1 SNHLY and CDR2 FYNNEI. The CDR3 nucleotides read TGTGCCACTCGGGACATCCCGAACACTGAAGCTTTCTTT. Translating gives CATRDIPNTEAFF.

V gene TRBV10-3 combines with J gene TRBJ2-3, with D possibly matching TRBD2 (5 bases). Trimming stripped 11 bases from V and 4 bases from J, with 13 bases between. The CDR3 extends over 12 amino acids. Germline CDR1 is ENHRY and CDR2 is SYGVKD. In nucleotides, the CDR3 is TGTGCCTCGAACTCCGGGGCAGATACGCAGTATTTT. It is translated as CASNSGADTQYF.

This clone was seen just once. The CDR3 nucleotides are TGTGCCAGTACGTCCGCAGGGAACTATGGCTACACCTTC. Amino acids: CASTSAGNYGYTF. The chain has TRBV19 and TRBJ1-2; tentatively, D is TRBD1 (5 bases). The V gene lost 7 bases and the J gene lost 2 bases, with 11 bases spanning the gap. The CDR3 is 13 residues long. CDR1 is LNHDA, CDR2 SQIVND, per germline (reference sequence). The full variable domain, completed using reference TRBV19 and TRBJ1-2, is DGGITQSPKYLFRKEGQNVTLSCEQNLNHDAMYWYRQDPGQGLRLIYYSQIVNDFQKGDIAEGYSVSREKKESFPLTVTSAQKNPTAFYLCASTSAGNYGYTFGSGTRLTVV.

The chain employs TRBV19 and TRBJ2-7, with a tentative D call TRBD1 (6 bases). CDR1 is LNHDA and CDR2 is SQIVND in the germline V gene (reference sequence). The CDR3 consists of 15 residues. V was pared by 2 bases and J by 4 bases, with 15 bases between. The DNA for the CDR3 is TGTGCCAGTAGTATAATTCCCGGGACAATTTACGAGCAGTACTTC. Translated: CASSIIPGTIYEQYF. Based on the CDR3 plus reference TRBV19 and TRBJ2-7, the full variable domain is DGGITQSPKYLFRKEGQNVTLSCEQNLNHDAMYWYRQDPGQGLRLIYYSQIVNDFQKGDIAEGYSVSREKKESFPLTVTSAQKNPTAFYLCASSIIPGTIYEQYFGPGTRLTVT.

The CDR3 nucleotides read TGCGCCAGCAGCCACGATTGGTCAGGGTTGGGTCAGCCCCAGCATTTT. Protein sequence: CASSHDWSGLGQPQHF. The V gene is TRBV4-1, the J gene TRBJ1-5; tentative D call: TRBD1 (5 bases). Per the germline V gene, CDR1 is MGHRA and CDR2 is YSYEKL. There are 16 residues in the CDR3. V lost 3 bases to trimming and J lost 6 bases, with 18 bases between them.

Only a few counts were recorded for this clone. The junction shows a germline mismatch at one end, possibly a read error. V usage is TRBV6-5 and J usage is TRBJ2-6; D may be TRBD1 (5 bases). The CDR3 extends over 16 amino acids. Germline CDR1 reads MNHEY; CDR2 reads SVGAGI. DNA of the CDR3: TGTGCCAGCAGTTTCAGCCAGACCTCTGGGGCCAACGGCCTGACTTTC. Encoded protein: CASSFSQTSGANGLTF.

The chain has TRBV4-2 and TRBJ2-7; 9 bases are a match to TRBD1. This CDR3 is built from 15 residues. Per germline, CDR1 LGHNA and CDR2 YNFKEQ. V gave up 1 base and J gave up 5 bases; unmatched junction bases: 6. The CDR3 nucleotides read TGTGCCAGCAGCCAAGGGGGACAGGGATTAGACGAGCAGTACTTC. Its protein is CASSQGGQGLDEQYF.

The rearrangement links TRBV11-1 to TRBJ2-3; the D is unclear. The CDR3 is 15 residues long. V was clipped by 4 bases and J by 6 bases, with 17 bases between them. Looked up from germline, CDR1 is SGHAT and CDR2 is FQDESV (reference sequence). CDR3 bases: TGTGCCAGCAGCTACCCCCTAGGTGGAGCTGATACGCAGTATTTT. This gives the protein CASSYPLGGADTQYF.

The V and J genes are TRBV10-3 and TRBJ1-2, with 11 bases lining up with TRBD1. From germline, CDR1 is ENHRY and CDR2 SYGVKD. J lost 8 bases, V lost 0 bases, and 2 bases had no gene match. This CDR3 region has 14 residues. The CDR3 bases are TGTGCCATCAGTGAGTCCGGACAGGGGGCCGGCTACACCTTC. It encodes CAISESGQGAGYTF.

This chain joins TRBV19 and TRBJ2-7; D may be TRBD1 (6 bases). Germline V gene lookup returns CDR1 LNHDA and CDR2 SQIVND (reference sequence). V was shortened by 4 bases and J by 2 bases, with 9 bases between the two germline ends. The CDR3 covers 13 residues. The CDR3 DNA reads TGTGCCAGTAGTAACACAGGGACCTACGAGCAGTACTTC. Translating it yields CASSNTGTYEQYF.

This rearrangement joins TRBV19 to TRBJ2-1, with D maybe TRBD2 (6 bases). The V gene's germline CDR1 is LNHDA and CDR2 SQIVND (reference sequence). This CDR3 has 15 amino acids. With 3 bases removed from V and 1 base from J, the gap between germline ends came to 10 bases. CDR3 bases: TGTGCCAGTAGTATCGCGGGGACGTCCTACAATGAGCAGTTCTTC. Its translation: CASSIAGTSYNEQFF.

The chain couples TRBV2 to TRBJ1-2; D is ambiguous. CDR3 length equals 15 residues. Looked up from germline, CDR1 is SNHLY and CDR2 is FYNNEI. V was trimmed by 3 bases and J by 7 bases, leaving 18 bases between them. The CDR3 reads CASSEFRVRLGGYTF. The DNA of the CDR3 is TGTGCCAGCAGTGAGTTCCGGGTTCGACTGGGTGGCTACACCTTC.

This rearrangement joins TRBV7-2 to TRBJ2-3; no clear D. The CDR3 loop spans 14 amino acids. The ends were cut back, 2 bases at V and 0 bases at J, with 6 bases in the middle. Germline CDR1 reads SGHTA; CDR2 reads FQGNSA. CDR3 in amino acids: CASSLSTSTDTQYF. For the CDR3, the DNA is TGTGCCAGCAGCTTAAGTACTAGCACAGATACGCAGTATTTT.

This clone was detected only a few times. V gene TRBV5-6 combines with J gene TRBJ2-5; weak D call: TRBD2 (6 bases). V was clipped by 4 bases and J by 4 bases, with 17 bases between them. The CDR3 extends over 15 amino acids. Looked up from germline, CDR1 is SGHDT and CDR2 is YYEEEE. The CDR3 DNA reads as TGTGCCAGCAGCCCGGGACTTTCGGCCAGAGAGACCCAGTACTTC. It codes for CASSPGLSARETQYF.

This clone was recorded once. This chain links TRBV5-4 with TRBJ2-3, with D hard to call. The V end lost 3 bases, the J end lost 1 base, and 12 bases lay between the germline ends. The length of the CDR3 is 15 residues. Germline values: CDR1 SGHNT, CDR2 YYREEE (reference sequence). CDR3 nucleotide sequence: TGTGCCAGCAGCTCAGGAAGAGTGGGCACAGATACGCAGTATTTT. Translated, it gives CASSSGRVGTDTQYF.

This clone has just a few counts. The CDR3: CASSSRGGQAISNTEAFF. DNA for the CDR3: TGCGCCAGCAGCTCCCGAGGGGGACAGGCGATCTCCAACACTGAAGCTTTCTTT. This chain links TRBV5-1 with TRBJ1-1, with 8 bases fitting TRBD1. Germline V lookup: CDR1 SGHRS, CDR2 YFSETQ. Losses at the gene ends were 3 bases for V and 2 bases for J; bases not matched to a gene: 15. The CDR3 consists of 18 residues.

The rearrangement uses TRBV7-9 and TRBJ2-7, with TRBD1 identical over 8 bases. Germline V gene lookup returns CDR1 SEHNR and CDR2 FQNEAQ (reference sequence). The CDR3 runs 15 residues. The V and J ends lost 5 bases and 5 bases, in that order; junction bases with no gene match: 11. The CDR3 bases are TGTGCCAGCAGCCGCCCTGACAGGGGAACCAACGAGCAGTACTTC. Translation gives CASSRPDRGTNEQYF.

The V gene is TRBV28, the J gene TRBJ1-1; tentative D call: TRBD1 (5 bases). V lost 10 bases and J lost 0, with 15 bases in between. This CDR3 contains 14 residues. CDR1 MDHEN and CDR2 SYDVKM come from the germline V gene. This CDR3 reads CAILGGWMNTEAFF. The CDR3 coding sequence is TGTGCCATCCTCGGGGGATGGATGAACACTGAAGCTTTCTTT.

V and J are TRBV5-1 and TRBJ2-1; 9 positions match TRBD1. Per the germline V gene, CDR1 is SGHRS and CDR2 is YFSETQ. The length of the CDR3 is 18 residues. With 3 bases clipped from V and 7 bases from J, the junction kept 17 bases outside the gene matches. CDR3 protein: CASSSIPGTGIPENEQFF. As DNA, the CDR3 is TGCGCCAGCAGCTCGATTCCCGGGACAGGGATTCCTGAAAATGAGCAGTTCTTC.

The V and J genes are TRBV11-1 and TRBJ2-5; D is ambiguous. Trimming pared 4 bases from V and 3 bases from J, leaving 15 bases between. Germline lookup yields CDR1 SGHAT and CDR2 FQDESV (reference sequence). The CDR3 is 15 amino acids. The CDR3 region is CASSSPETEEETQYF. The CDR3 DNA reads as TGTGCCAGCAGCTCGCCGGAAACAGAAGAAGAGACCCAGTACTTC.

The sample holds one count of this clone. The CDR3: CASSPIGTQGAASGNTIYF. DNA for the CDR3: TGTGCCAGCTCACCAATTGGCACGCAAGGAGCCGCCTCTGGAAACACCATATATTTT. This chain uses TRBV18 with TRBJ1-3; D is undetermined. Between the trimmed V and J ends, which lost 2 bases and 0 bases, there was a span of 20 bases. The CDR3 covers 19 residues. Per germline, CDR1 KGHSH and CDR2 LQKENI.